The clone carrying this T cell receptor beta chain was observed many times. The unsorted libraries originated from 2 million PBMCs kept at -80 C. This record belongs to a study of neurological immune-mediated disorders. With 10-nucleotide random UMIs included, cDNA was synthesized by 5'RACE. Over 200 million TCR-beta sequences, together covering 15-18 subjects, were produced by every individual sequencing run that was carried out. TCRdb called the 5' RACE reads again in MiXCR, with one record for every CDR3 protein. This repertoire shows some 21,000 distinct CDR3 sequences, approximately 15% found once; its top ten account for more than 14%. Trimming stripped 0 bases from V and 8 bases from J, with 13 bases between. CDR3 length: 14 residues. Germline V gene data show CDR1 as SGHVS and CDR2 as FNYEAQ.

The receptor comes from a female donor with HTLV-1-associated myelopathy (HAM/TSP). J is TRBJ1-2 and V is TRBV7-6, with a weak D call TRBD1 (5 bases). Material: PBMCs. The CDR3 coding sequence is TGTGCCAGCAGCTTAGCACAGGAGGAAGGGGGCTACACCTTC. It is translated as CASSLAQEEGGYTF.